A selection of T cell receptor beta chains follows, all from one sample in a study of cytomegalovirus exposure and HLA in healthy donors. Repertoires were generated with immunoSEQ multiplex PCR, while TCRdb's copy carries only in-frame clones and drops some. Of 200,000 to 250,000 clones listed, roughly 84% were seen once; the top ten hold more than 1.3%. The specimen sequenced was PBMCs. Every receptor here comes from a girl aged 5-17 years in good health and CMV-seronegative. CDR3s include the opening cysteine and the closing phenylalanine or tryptophan. A D gene is named only where the DNA matches it firmly. Size values are once, few and many counts, or a class for expanded clones, and some rows have none.

V	J	size	D	DNA	CDR3
TRBV5-1	TRBJ2-2	NA	TRBD2	TGCGCCAGCTCCGGGACTAGCGGTGTCTCCGGGGAGCTGTTTTTT	CASSGTSGVSGELFF
TRBV7-2	TRBJ2-7	few	NA	TGTGCCAGCAGCTTCGTAGTCGGCGAGCAGTACTTC	CASSFVVGEQYF
TRBV7-2	TRBJ2-5	once	NA	TGTGCCAGCAGTCCGGGGTGGGAGACCCAGTACTTC	CASSPGWETQYF
TRBV9	TRBJ2-1	NA	TRBD2	TGTGCCAGCAGCGCGGACCCTAGCGGGTTTAACAATGAGCAGTTCTTC	CASSADPSGFNNEQFF
TRBV15	TRBJ2-1	NA	NA	TGTGCCACCAGCAGAGATGTGGGAGAGGTGCAGTTCTTC	CATSRDVGEVQFF
TRBV7-7	TRBJ2-2	NA	NA	TGTGCTAGCAGCACCTCCAGGGGTACCGGGGAGCTGTTTTTT	CASSTSRGTGELFF
TRBV12-1	TRBJ2-2	NA	NA	TGTGCCAGCAGCTCTGGGACTAGCGGGCTCGTAAAGGCCGGGGAGCTGTTTTTT	CASSSGTSGLVKAGELFF
TRBV6-1	TRBJ1-1	NA	TRBD1	TGTGCCAGCAGTGAAGAGACAGGGTGGGAGAACACTGAAGCTTTCTTT	CASSEETGWENTEAFF
TRBV5-4	TRBJ2-2	NA	NA	TGTGCCAGCAGCTCGACAGGGAGGAGCGGGGAGCTGTTTTTT	CASSSTGRSGELFF
TRBV27	TRBJ2-7	NA	TRBD2	TGTGCCAGCAGCTCATGGGGGGGTACCTCCTACGAGCAGTACTTC	CASSSWGGTSYEQYF
TRBV23-1	TRBJ2-5	NA	TRBD2	TGCGCCAGCAGTCAAGGGAGGGCAGGGAGGGGAAAGACCCAGTACTTC	CASSQGRAGRGKTQYF
TRBV28	TRBJ2-5	NA	NA	TGTGCCAGCAGTAGGACTACCCGGGGGGAGACCCAGTACTTC	CASSRTTRGETQYF
TRBV30	TRBJ2-2	NA	TRBD1	TGTGCCTGGAGTTCAGGACAGGGGAACACCGGGGAGCTGTTTTTT	CAWSSGQGNTGELFF
TRBV14	TRBJ2-7	once	NA	TGTGCCAGCAGCCAGGTACAGGCCCGGAGCTCCTACGAGCAGTACTTC	CASSQVQARSSYEQYF
TRBV9	TRBJ2-5	NA	TRBD2	TGTGCCAGCAGCGTAGGAGGGCGGGGGTCCGGGGAGACCCAGTACTTC	CASSVGGRGSGETQYF
TRBV4-1	TRBJ2-7	NA	TRBD2	TGCGCCAGCAGCCAACCGCCGAGCGGGAGGGACGAGCAGTACTTC	CASSQPPSGRDEQYF
TRBV6-1	TRBJ2-3	NA	NA	TGTGCCAGCAGTGAGCGGACAGATACGCAGTATTTT	CASSERTDTQYF
TRBV30	TRBJ2-5	NA	NA	TGTGCCTGGAGTGTACCGGGTTACCAAGAGACCCAGTACTTC	CAWSVPGYQETQYF
TRBV6-6	TRBJ1-4	NA	NA	TGTGCCAGCAGTTACTATGGACGGGGAGAAAAACTGTTTTTT	CASSYYGRGEKLFF
TRBV6-6	TRBJ1-1	NA	NA	TGTGCCAGCAGCCCCCTTGAAGCTTTCTTT	CASSPLEAFF
TRBV12-5	TRBJ2-3	NA	NA	TGTGCTAGTGCACTGAGGGTCTCTAGCACAGATACGCAGTATTTT	CASALRVSSTDTQYF
TRBV6-5	TRBJ2-7	NA	TRBD1	TGTGCCAGCAGTACCGACAGGGGGCTTCACGAGCAGTACTTC	CASSTDRGLHEQYF
TRBV27	TRBJ2-1	NA	NA	TGTGCCAGCAGTTTACAGGGTAGGTCCTACAATGAGCAGTTCTTC	CASSLQGRSYNEQFF
TRBV2	TRBJ2-1	NA	TRBD2	TGTGCCAGCAGAAAACTAGCGGGAGTTGGGTTTCCCAATGAGCAGTTCTTC	CASRKLAGVGFPNEQFF
TRBV5-1	TRBJ2-1	NA	TRBD2	TGCGCCAGCAGCTGGGCGGGGGATAGTAGTGAGCAGTTCTTC	CASSWAGDSSEQFF
TRBV7-9	TRBJ2-1	NA	NA	TGTGCCAGCAGCTCCCGCCCTTCGAGCTCCTACAATGAGCAGTTCTTC	CASSSRPSSSYNEQFF
TRBV7-8	TRBJ2-5	NA	TRBD1	TGTGCCAGCAGCTCGGACAGAGGGACAGGGTTTCAAGAGACCCAGTACTTC	CASSSDRGTGFQETQYF
TRBV9	TRBJ2-5	NA	TRBD1	TGTGCCAGCAGCGTAAGACAGGGGGGAGAGACCCAGTACTTC	CASSVRQGGETQYF
TRBV28	TRBJ1-4	NA	TRBD1	TGTGCCAGCAGTTTCACAGGGGTTGCAACTAATGAAAAACTGTTTTTT	CASSFTGVATNEKLFF
TRBV6-5	TRBJ2-7	NA	TRBD1	TGTGCCAGCAGTTCTTTCACAGGGGGCGCTTACTACGAGCAGTACTTC	CASSSFTGGAYYEQYF
TRBV12-5	TRBJ1-3	few	NA	TGTGCTAGTGGTCCGGACTCGGGTAACACCATATATTTT	CASGPDSGNTIYF
TRBV28	TRBJ1-5	NA	NA	TGTGCCAGCAGCCCGACAGGCCGGAATAGCAATCAGCCCCAGCATTTT	CASSPTGRNSNQPQHF
TRBV4-1	TRBJ2-5	NA	NA	TGCGCCAGCAGCCATCCAGGACAAGAGACCCAGTACTTC	CASSHPGQETQYF
TRBV15	TRBJ2-6	NA	TRBD1	TGTGCCACCAGCAGAGGGGACAGGATTTTAGCTGGGGCCAACGTCCTGACTTTC	CATSRGDRILAGANVLTF
TRBV30	TRBJ2-4	NA	NA	TGTGCCTGGAGTGTACAAGGGGGGGCAAACATTCAGTACTTC	CAWSVQGGANIQYF
TRBV7-9	TRBJ1-4	NA	TRBD1	TGTGCCAGCAGCCCTACAGGGGGCGGTGAAAAACTGTTTTTT	CASSPTGGGEKLFF
TRBV28	TRBJ2-7	NA	TRBD2	TGTGCCAGCAGGACTCGCGGGGGGACCGGGATCTACGAGCAGTACTTC	CASRTRGGTGIYEQYF
TRBV28	TRBJ2-5	NA	NA	TGTGCCAGCAGTTTACGCACAGGAGGGGAGACCCAGTACTTC	CASSLRTGGETQYF
TRBV5-1	TRBJ1-2	NA	TRBD1	TGCGCCAGCAGCTTGCCAGGGGGCTATGGCTACACCTTC	CASSLPGGYGYTF
TRBV27	TRBJ2-5	NA	NA	TGTGCCAGCCAGCCCGGGAGAGACCAAGAGACCCAGTACTTC	CASQPGRDQETQYF
TRBV19	TRBJ2-7	NA	TRBD1	TGTGCCAGGCCGCGCGGGGACAGGCGCTACGAGCAGTACTTC	CARPRGDRRYEQYF
TRBV19	TRBJ1-1	NA	NA	TGTGCCAGTACCCTGACAGAGAGCACTGAAGCTTTCTTT	CASTLTESTEAFF
TRBV28	TRBJ2-3	NA	TRBD2	TGTGCCAGCAGTCTCGGGACTAGCGGTCTTTGGGCGGGTACGCAGTATTTT	CASSLGTSGLWAGTQYF
TRBV19	TRBJ1-1	NA	NA	TGTGCCAGTAGTACCAAGGGAGGCACTGAAGCTTTCTTT	CASSTKGGTEAFF
TRBV29-1	TRBJ1-1	few	NA	TGCAGCGTTGAAACAGGCCTGAACACTGAAGCTTTCTTT	CSVETGLNTEAFF
TRBV19	TRBJ2-7	NA	TRBD1	TGTGCCAGTCGACCGACAGGGGGAGTTCTAGCCCACGAGCAGTACTTC	CASRPTGGVLAHEQYF
TRBV2	TRBJ2-1	NA	NA	TGTGCCAGCAGTGAAAGGGGAATAGCGGCCGACCCTCACAATGAGCAGTTCTTC	CASSERGIAADPHNEQFF
TRBV15	TRBJ1-6	NA	NA	TGTGCCACCAGCAGAGATAGAGGGTCTGCTTCACCCCTCCACTTT	CATSRDRGSASPLHF
TRBV7-9	TRBJ2-5	NA	TRBD2	TGTGCCAGCAGCTTAAGGGCTAGCGGGAGAGAGACCCAGTACTTC	CASSLRASGRETQYF
TRBV5-1	TRBJ2-7	NA	TRBD1	TGCGCCAGCAGGCCCGGGACAGGGCGTACCTACGAGCAGTACTTC	CASRPGTGRTYEQYF
TRBV5-4	TRBJ2-5	NA	NA	TGTGCCAGCAGCTTGGGGGCGGACAGCAATAACCAAGAGACCCAGTACTTC	CASSLGADSNNQETQYF
TRBV19	TRBJ1-1	NA	NA	TGTGCCAGTAGTCCTCCCGAAGCGAACACTGAAGCTTTCTTT	CASSPPEANTEAFF
TRBV5-1	TRBJ1-6	NA	NA	TGCGCCAGCAGCTTGCAAGCGAGCTCCTATAATTCACCCCTCCACTTT	CASSLQASSYNSPLHF
TRBV6-1	TRBJ2-7	NA	TRBD1	TGTGCCAGCAATCGCCGGGACAGGGGTACTTACGAGCAGTACTTC	CASNRRDRGTYEQYF
TRBV7-2	TRBJ1-2	NA	NA	TGTGCCAGCACTTTCACGTCGGTCGCTGGGCGGGCGAATGGCTACACCTTC	CASTFTSVAGRANGYTF
TRBV7-3	TRBJ1-1	NA	NA	TGTGCCAGCAGCCGTGTCGCGGGTTATAACACTGAAGCTTTCTTT	CASSRVAGYNTEAFF
TRBV28	TRBJ2-5	NA	TRBD1	TGTGCCAGCAGTTTACGGGACAGGGGAGGTCAAGAGACCCAGTACTTC	CASSLRDRGGQETQYF
TRBV4-3	TRBJ2-3	NA	NA	TGCGCCAGCAGCCAAGGGACAGCCAGCACAGATACGCAGTATTTT	CASSQGTASTDTQYF
TRBV11-3	TRBJ1-1	NA	NA	TGTGCCAGCAGCTTAGCTGGAGGCACTGAAGCTTTCTTT	CASSLAGGTEAFF